What follows are 12 T cell receptor beta chains derived from one specimen sequenced in a study of T cells in localized non-small cell lung cancer. Profiling relied on immunoSEQ multiplex PCR, and the TCRdb table lists in-frame clones only, not all of them. The sample includes about 1,500 clones, less than 30% of them seen just once. Material: normal lung tissue next to the tumor, obtained before any cancer treatment. The receptor set was obtained from a male donor at least 60 years old with stage II squamous cell lung carcinoma.

This clone was seen a handful of times. The rearrangement links TRBV15 to TRBJ2-2; TRBD1 aligns across 7 bases. Germline V gene lookup returns CDR1 LNHNV and CDR2 YYDKDF (reference sequence). The CDR3 has 15 amino acids. With V trimmed by 2 bases and J by 5 bases, 5 bases remained unmatched. CDR3 sequence reads: CATSRLGQVTGELFF. Written as DNA, the CDR3 is TGTGCCACCAGCAGACTTGGACAGGTTACCGGGGAGCTGTTTTTT.

This chain connects TRBV7-6 to TRBJ2-2, with D maybe TRBD2 (6 bases). The V and J ends lost 8 bases and 1 base respectively, with 14 bases between them. The CDR3 consists of 15 residues. From germline, CDR1 is SGHVS and CDR2 FNYEAQ. CDR3 nucleotide sequence: TGTGCCAGCGGGGCCGGGACTGGGAACACCGGGGAGCTGTTTTTT. It translates to CASGAGTGNTGELFF.

The chain joins TRBV9 to TRBJ2-7, with TRBD1 matching 7 bases. The CDR3 is made up of 17 amino acids. V was pared by 0 bases and J by 1 base, with 10 bases of the junction left unmatched. Germline CDR1 and CDR2: SGDLS and YYNGEE. CDR3 residues: CASSVGEGGRRSYEQYF. The DNA of the CDR3 is TGTGCCAGCAGCGTAGGGGAAGGGGGCAGGAGATCCTACGAGCAGTACTTC.

This clone is large in the sample. The chain recombines TRBV19 with TRBJ2-7; 12 nucleotides agree with TRBD2. Germline CDR1 is LNHDA and CDR2 is SQIVND (reference sequence). This CDR3 has 17 residues. V shed 5 bases and J 6 bases; nucleotides not matched to a gene: 14. In DNA, the CDR3 is TGTGCCAGTAGTTTTAGACTAGCGGGGGATCTTCGCTCCGAGCAGTACTTC. Translating gives CASSFRLAGDLRSEQYF. Full variable domain (outside the CDR3, taken from reference TRBV19 and TRBJ2-7): DGGITQSPKYLFRKEGQNVTLSCEQNLNHDAMYWYRQDPGQGLRLIYYSQIVNDFQKGDIAEGYSVSREKKESFPLTVTSAQKNPTAFYLCASSFRLAGDLRSEQYFGPGTRLTVT.

V usage is TRBV29-1 and J usage is TRBJ2-1; 8 bases line up with TRBD2. V dropped 4 bases and J dropped 6; count of bases not matched to a gene: 5. Germline V gives CDR1 SQVTM, CDR2 ANQGSEA. The CDR3 loop spans 13 amino acids. CDR3 in amino acids: CSVGLALLNEQFF. The CDR3 bases are TGCAGCGTTGGACTAGCGCTCCTCAATGAGCAGTTCTTC.

This clone has just a few counts. The V and J genes are TRBV15 and TRBJ1-1; D ambiguous. V lost 0 bases and J lost 1, with 9 bases in between. Germline CDR1 is LNHNV and CDR2 is YYDKDF (reference sequence). The CDR3 covers 15 residues. CDR3 DNA sequence: TGTGCCACCAGCAGAGAGATCCGGGGGAACACTGAAGCTTTCTTT. It translates to CATSREIRGNTEAFF.

This clone appeared a few times. The V gene is TRBV6-1, the J gene TRBJ1-5; D not certain. Per germline, CDR1 MNHNS and CDR2 SASEGT. V was trimmed by 0 bases and J by 2 bases, leaving 8 bases between them. This CDR3 contains 15 residues. The CDR3 DNA is TGTGCCAGCAGTGAAGCGGTAGTGGGCAATCAGCCCCAGCATTTT. It encodes CASSEAVVGNQPQHF.

As DNA, the CDR3 is TGCGCCAGCAGCAATCCCGGGCTCCGGGGTTCCTACGAGCAGTACTTC. This translates into CASSNPGLRGSYEQYF. This chain links TRBV5-1 with TRBJ2-7, with a possible D match to TRBD2 (5 bases). CDR1 and CDR2 from the germline V gene are SGHRS and YFSETQ. Trimming cost V 4 bases and J 1 base, with 18 bases left between them. There are 16 residues in the CDR3.

The chain employs TRBV6-7 and TRBJ1-1, with D unclear. TRBV6-7 is assigned to the ORF class and has an uncertain function. V was cut by 6 bases and J by 10 bases, with 12 bases left in between. The CDR3 has 11 residues. The CDR3 is CASSIESGAFF. For the CDR3, the DNA is TGTGCCAGCAGCATTGAATCGGGAGCTTTCTTT.

This clone was picked up a small number of times. The chain is built from TRBV5-1 and TRBJ1-1; D not resolved. Germline-derived CDR1 and CDR2 are SGHRS and YFSETQ. V was shortened by 2 bases and J by 0 bases, with 8 bases between the two germline ends. The CDR3 length is 14 residues. Written as DNA, the CDR3 is TGCGCCAGCAGCTTCGGAGTTCTGAACACTGAAGCTTTCTTT. As protein: CASSFGVLNTEAFF.

The J gene is TRBJ1-5, the V gene TRBV15; TRBD1 aligns across 8 bases. Looked up from germline, CDR1 is LNHNV and CDR2 is YYDKDF (reference sequence). This CDR3 is 14 amino acids long. V shed 3 bases and J 5 bases; nucleotides not matched to a gene: 3. CDR3 residues: CATSRTGEYQPQHF. Here the CDR3 DNA reads TGTGCCACCAGCAGGACAGGGGAGTATCAGCCCCAGCATTTT.

This chain connects TRBV6-8 to TRBJ1-3; D uncertain. The CDR3 covers 17 residues. From germline, CDR1 is MNHGY and CDR2 SAAAGT. V was shortened by 2 bases and J by 0 bases, with 14 bases between the two germline ends. The DNA for the CDR3 is TGTGCCAGCAGTTACACTAGGCTACGAACCTCTGGAAACACCATATATTTT. Its protein product is CASSYTRLRTSGNTIYF.